These T cell receptor beta chains were read from a single sample in a study of blood T cell repertoires in COVID-19. Data came from immunoSEQ multiplex PCR; TCRdb stores just in-frame clones and leaves some out. The table has tens of thousands of clones, 70% to 75% seen once. Sequencing used peripheral blood. The receptors originated from a woman in her 70s with acute or convalescent COVID-19. The CDR3 runs from the conserved cysteine through the conserved F or W. A D gene is named only where the DNA matches it firmly. The size of a clone is reported for some rows only, either as once, few or many, or as a class for expanded clones.

V	size	length	J	D	CDR3	DNA
TRBV3-1/TRBV3-2	NA	13	TRBJ2-7	NA	CASSQDNSYEQYF	TGTGCCAGCAGCCAAGATAACAGCTACGAGCAGTACTTC
TRBV18	NA	15	TRBJ1-1	TRBD1	CASSPSQGGNTEAFF	TGTGCCAGCTCACCTTCACAGGGGGGGAACACTGAAGCTTTCTTT
TRBV5-1	once	17	TRBJ2-7	TRBD2	CASSLVPLAGGSYEQYF	TGCGCCAGCAGCTTGGTCCCCCTAGCGGGGGGTAGCTACGAGCAGTACTTC
TRBV3-1/TRBV3-2	few	14	TRBJ1-2	TRBD1	CASSHSGTGTGYTF	TGTGCCAGCAGCCACTCCGGGACAGGGACCGGCTACACCTTC
TRBV6-2/TRBV6-3	NA	16	TRBJ2-5	TRBD2	CASSYVPGGGQETQYF	TGTGCCAGCAGTTACGTACCGGGAGGGGGACAAGAGACCCAGTACTTC
TRBV2	NA	15	TRBJ2-1	TRBD2	CASSEQLAGAGEQFF	TGTGCCAGCAGTGAACAACTAGCGGGAGCTGGAGAGCAGTTCTTC
TRBV7-2	NA	15	TRBJ2-3	TRBD2	CASSSGLAATDTQYF	TGTGCCAGCAGCTCAGGACTAGCCGCCACAGATACGCAGTATTTT
TRBV6-5	once	16	TRBJ2-3	NA	CASSYAGSYTTDTQYF	TGTGCCAGCAGTTACGCGGGCAGCTACACCACAGATACGCAGTATTTT
TRBV18	NA	16	TRBJ2-7	NA	CASSPKERAYSYEQYF	TGTGCCAGCTCACCAAAGGAGCGGGCCTACTCCTACGAGCAGTACTTC
TRBV19	few	14	TRBJ1-4	NA	CASSGAGRTEKLFF	TGTGCCAGTAGTGGGGCAGGGAGGACTGAAAAACTGTTTTTT
TRBV7-9	NA	16	TRBJ2-7	NA	CASSSAQDHAGHEQYF	TGTGCCAGCAGCTCTGCCCAGGATCATGCAGGCCACGAGCAGTACTTC
TRBV6-1	NA	15	TRBJ2-3	TRBD2	CASSDGGAWTDTQYF	TGTGCCAGCAGTGACGGGGGGGCTTGGACAGATACGCAGTATTTT
TRBV2	NA	13	TRBJ2-5	TRBD2	CASSGTNQETQYF	TGTGCCAGCTCCGGGACTAACCAAGAGACCCAGTACTTC
TRBV19	once	17	TRBJ2-2	NA	CASSNFGGGLNTGELFF	TGTGCCAGTAGTAACTTTGGTGGAGGACTTAACACCGGGGAGCTGTTTTTT
TRBV5-6	NA	17	TRBJ1-2	NA	CASSLEGPGQIFYGYTF	TGTGCCAGCAGCTTGGAGGGACCGGGACAAATATTCTATGGCTACACCTTC